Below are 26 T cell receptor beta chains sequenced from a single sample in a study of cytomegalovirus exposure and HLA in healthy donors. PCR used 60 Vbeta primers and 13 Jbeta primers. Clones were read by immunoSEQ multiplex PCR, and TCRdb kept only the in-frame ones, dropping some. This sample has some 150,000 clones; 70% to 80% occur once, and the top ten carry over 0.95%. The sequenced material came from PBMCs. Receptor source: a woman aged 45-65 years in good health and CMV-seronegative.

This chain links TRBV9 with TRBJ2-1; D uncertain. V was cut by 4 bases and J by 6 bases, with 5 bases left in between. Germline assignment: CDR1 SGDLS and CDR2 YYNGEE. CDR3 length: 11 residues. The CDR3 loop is CASSSLNEQFF. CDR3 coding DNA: TGTGCCAGCAGCTCCCTCAATGAGCAGTTCTTC.

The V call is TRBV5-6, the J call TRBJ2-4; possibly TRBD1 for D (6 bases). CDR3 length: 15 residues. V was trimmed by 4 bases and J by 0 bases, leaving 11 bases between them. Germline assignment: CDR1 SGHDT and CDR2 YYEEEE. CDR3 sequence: CASSPGVLAKNIQYF. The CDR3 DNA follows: TGTGCCAGCAGCCCAGGGGTACTAGCCAAAAACATTCAGTACTTC.

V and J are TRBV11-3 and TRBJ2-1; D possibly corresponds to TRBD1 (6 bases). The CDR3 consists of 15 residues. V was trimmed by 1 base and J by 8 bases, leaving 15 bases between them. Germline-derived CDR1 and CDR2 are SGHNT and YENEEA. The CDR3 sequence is CASSLGGQGMDEQFF. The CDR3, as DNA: TGTGCCAGCAGCTTAGGGGGGCAGGGGATGGATGAGCAGTTCTTC.

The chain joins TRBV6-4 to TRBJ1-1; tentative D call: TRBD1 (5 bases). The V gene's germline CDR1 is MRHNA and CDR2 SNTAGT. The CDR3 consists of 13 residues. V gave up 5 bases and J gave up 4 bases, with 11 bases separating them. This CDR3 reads CASSQGVGTEAFF. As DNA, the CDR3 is TGTGCCAGCAGTCAGGGTGTGGGCACTGAAGCTTTCTTT.

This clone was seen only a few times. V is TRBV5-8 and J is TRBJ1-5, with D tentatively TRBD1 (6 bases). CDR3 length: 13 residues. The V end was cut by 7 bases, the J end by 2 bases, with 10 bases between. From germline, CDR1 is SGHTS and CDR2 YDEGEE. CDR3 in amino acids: CASGPGGNQPQHF. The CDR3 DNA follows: TGTGCCAGCGGCCCAGGGGGCAATCAGCCCCAGCATTTT.

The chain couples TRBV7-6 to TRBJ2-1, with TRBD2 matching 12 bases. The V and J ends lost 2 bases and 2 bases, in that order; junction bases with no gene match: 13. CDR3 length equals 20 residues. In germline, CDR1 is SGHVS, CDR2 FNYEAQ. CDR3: CASSLRIGTSGLPAYNEQFF. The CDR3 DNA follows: TGTGCCAGCAGCTTACGGATTGGGACTAGCGGGCTCCCGGCCTACAATGAGCAGTTCTTC.

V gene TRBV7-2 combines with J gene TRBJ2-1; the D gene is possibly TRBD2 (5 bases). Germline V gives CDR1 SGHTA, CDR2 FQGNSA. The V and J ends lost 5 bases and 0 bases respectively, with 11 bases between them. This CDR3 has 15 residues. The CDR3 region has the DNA TGTGCCAGCAGCGAGCGGAGCCGCTCCTACAATGAGCAGTTCTTC. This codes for CASSERSRSYNEQFF.

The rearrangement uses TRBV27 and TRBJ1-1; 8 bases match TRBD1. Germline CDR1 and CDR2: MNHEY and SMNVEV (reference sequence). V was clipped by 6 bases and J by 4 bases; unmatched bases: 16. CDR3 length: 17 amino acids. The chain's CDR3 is CASSPTWTQGVGTEAFF. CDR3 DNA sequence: TGTGCCAGCAGCCCTACTTGGACACAGGGGGTAGGCACTGAAGCTTTCTTT.

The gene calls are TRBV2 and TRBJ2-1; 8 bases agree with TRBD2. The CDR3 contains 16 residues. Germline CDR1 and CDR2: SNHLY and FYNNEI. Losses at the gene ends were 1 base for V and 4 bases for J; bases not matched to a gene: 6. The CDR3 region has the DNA TGTGCCAGCAGTGAAGAAGCCGGGGGGGGGTACAATGAGCAGTTCTTC. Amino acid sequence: CASSEEAGGGYNEQFF.

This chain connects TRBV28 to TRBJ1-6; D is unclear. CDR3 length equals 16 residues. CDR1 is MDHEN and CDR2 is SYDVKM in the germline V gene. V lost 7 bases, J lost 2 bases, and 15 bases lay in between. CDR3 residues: CASILGGRPYNSPLHF. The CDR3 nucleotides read TGTGCCAGCATACTTGGAGGCAGGCCCTATAATTCACCCCTCCACTTT.

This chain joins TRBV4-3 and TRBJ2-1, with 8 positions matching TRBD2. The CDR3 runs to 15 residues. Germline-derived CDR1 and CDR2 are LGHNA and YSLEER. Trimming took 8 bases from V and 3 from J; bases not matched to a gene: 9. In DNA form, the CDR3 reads TGCGCCAGCGAGCGTCGGGGGGGAAGCTACAATGAGCAGTTCTTC. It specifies CASERRGGSYNEQFF.

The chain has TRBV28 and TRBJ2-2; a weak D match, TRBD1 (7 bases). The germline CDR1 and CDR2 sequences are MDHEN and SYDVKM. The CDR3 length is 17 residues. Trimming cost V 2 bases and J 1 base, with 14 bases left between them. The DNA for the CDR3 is TGTGCCAGCAGTTTAGCAGGGGGGTCCATGAACACCGGGGAGCTGTTTTTT. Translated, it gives CASSLAGGSMNTGELFF.

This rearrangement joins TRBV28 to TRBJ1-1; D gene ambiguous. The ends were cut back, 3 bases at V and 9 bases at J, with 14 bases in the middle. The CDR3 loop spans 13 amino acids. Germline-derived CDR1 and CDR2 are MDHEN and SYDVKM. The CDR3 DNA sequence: TGTGCCAGCAGTTTTTCGGGGAATACTCAAGCTTTCTTT. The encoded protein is CASSFSGNTQAFF.

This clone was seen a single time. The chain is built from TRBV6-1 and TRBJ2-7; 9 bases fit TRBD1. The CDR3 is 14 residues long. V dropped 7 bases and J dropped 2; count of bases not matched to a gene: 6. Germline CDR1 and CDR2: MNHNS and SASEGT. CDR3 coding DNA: TGTGCCAGCACGCCGGGACAGGGCACCTACGAGCAGTACTTC. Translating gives CASTPGQGTYEQYF.

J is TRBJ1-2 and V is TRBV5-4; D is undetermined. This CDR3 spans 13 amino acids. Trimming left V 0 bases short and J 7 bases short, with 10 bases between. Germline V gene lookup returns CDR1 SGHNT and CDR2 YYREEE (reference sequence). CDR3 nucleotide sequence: TGTGCCAGCAGCTTGGATGGAAGCGGTGGCTACACCTTC. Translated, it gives CASSLDGSGGYTF.

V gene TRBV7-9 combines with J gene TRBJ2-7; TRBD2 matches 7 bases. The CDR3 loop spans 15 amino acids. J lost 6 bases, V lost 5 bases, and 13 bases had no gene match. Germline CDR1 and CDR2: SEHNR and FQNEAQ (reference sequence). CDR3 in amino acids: CASSLTLGGILEQYF. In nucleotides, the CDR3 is TGTGCCAGCAGCCTAACGCTGGGGGGGATCCTCGAGCAGTACTTC.

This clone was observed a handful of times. In nucleotides, the CDR3 is TGTGCCAGCAGCGGACAGGGGCCGACAGATACGCAGTATTTT. This translates into CASSGQGPTDTQYF. The chain is built from TRBV7-7 and TRBJ2-3, with 9 bases lining up with TRBD1. Germline lookup yields CDR1 SSHAT and CDR2 FNYEAQ (reference sequence). Trimming took 5 bases from V and 3 from J; bases not matched to a gene: 3. The CDR3 sequence is 14 residues long.

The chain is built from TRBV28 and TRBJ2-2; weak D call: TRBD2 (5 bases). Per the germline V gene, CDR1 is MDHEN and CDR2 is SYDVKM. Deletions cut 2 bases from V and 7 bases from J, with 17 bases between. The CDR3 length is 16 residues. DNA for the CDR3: TGTGCCAGCAGTTTACTTGGAGGTGGCGGAGGCGGGGAGCTGTTTTTT. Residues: CASSLLGGGGGGELFF.

CDR3 amino acids: CAIWGGTGTGELFF. The CDR3 coding sequence is TGTGCCATCTGGGGGGGAACGGGCACCGGGGAGCTGTTTTTT. The chain uses TRBV10-3 and TRBJ2-2, with TRBD2 matching over 7 bases. The CDR3 has 14 amino acids. The germline gives CDR1 ENHRY, CDR2 SYGVKD. After removal of 8 bases from V and 4 bases from J, the junction contained 7 bases not matched to a gene.

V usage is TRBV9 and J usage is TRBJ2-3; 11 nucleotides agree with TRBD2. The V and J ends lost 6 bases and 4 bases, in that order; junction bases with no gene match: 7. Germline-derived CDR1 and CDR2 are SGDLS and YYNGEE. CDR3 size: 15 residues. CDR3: CASTRGTSGSDTQYF. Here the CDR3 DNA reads TGTGCCAGCACCCGGGGGACTAGCGGATCAGATACGCAGTATTTT.

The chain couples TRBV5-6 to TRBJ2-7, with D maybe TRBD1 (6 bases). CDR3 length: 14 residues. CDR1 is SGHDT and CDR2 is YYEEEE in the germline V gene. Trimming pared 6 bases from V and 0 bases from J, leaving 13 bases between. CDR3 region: CASIIRGNSYEQYF. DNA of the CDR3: TGTGCCAGCATAATAAGGGGGAACTCCTACGAGCAGTACTTC.

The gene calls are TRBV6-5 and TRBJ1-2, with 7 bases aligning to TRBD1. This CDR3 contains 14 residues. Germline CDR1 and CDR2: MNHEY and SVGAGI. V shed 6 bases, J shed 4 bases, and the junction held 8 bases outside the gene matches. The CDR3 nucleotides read TGTGCCAGCAGGATGACAGGGAGAGGCTATGGCTACACCTTC. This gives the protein CASRMTGRGYGYTF.

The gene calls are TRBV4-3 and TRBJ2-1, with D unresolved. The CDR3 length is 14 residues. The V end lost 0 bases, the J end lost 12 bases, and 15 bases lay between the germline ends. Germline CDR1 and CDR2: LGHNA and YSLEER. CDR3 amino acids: CASSQEWRSEVQFF. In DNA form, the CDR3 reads TGCGCCAGCAGCCAAGAGTGGCGGTCTGAGGTGCAGTTCTTC.

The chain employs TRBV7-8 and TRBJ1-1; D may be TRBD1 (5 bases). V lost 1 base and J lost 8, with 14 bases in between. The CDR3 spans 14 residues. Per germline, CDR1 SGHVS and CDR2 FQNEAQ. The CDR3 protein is CASSLEGSAAEAFF. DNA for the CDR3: TGTGCCAGCAGCTTAGAGGGGTCGGCGGCAGAAGCTTTCTTT.

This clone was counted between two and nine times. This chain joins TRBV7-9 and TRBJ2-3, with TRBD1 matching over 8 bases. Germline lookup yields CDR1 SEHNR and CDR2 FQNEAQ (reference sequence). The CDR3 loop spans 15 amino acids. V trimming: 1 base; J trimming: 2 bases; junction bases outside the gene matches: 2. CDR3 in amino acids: CASSLGTGLTDTQYF. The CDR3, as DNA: TGTGCCAGCAGCTTAGGGACAGGGCTCACAGATACGCAGTATTTT. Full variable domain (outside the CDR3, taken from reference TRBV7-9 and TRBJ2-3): DTGVSQNPRHKITKRGQNVTFRCDPISEHNRLYWYRQTLGQGPEFLTYFQNEAQLEKSRLLSDRFSAERPKGSFSTLEIQRTEQGDSAMYLCASSLGTGLTDTQYFGPGTRLTVL.

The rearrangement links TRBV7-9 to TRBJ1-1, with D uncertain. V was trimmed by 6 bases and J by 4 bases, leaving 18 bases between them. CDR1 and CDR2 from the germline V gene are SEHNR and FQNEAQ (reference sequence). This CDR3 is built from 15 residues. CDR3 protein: CASSPSPPRGTEAFF. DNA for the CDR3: TGTGCCAGCAGTCCCAGCCCCCCCCGGGGCACTGAAGCTTTCTTT.